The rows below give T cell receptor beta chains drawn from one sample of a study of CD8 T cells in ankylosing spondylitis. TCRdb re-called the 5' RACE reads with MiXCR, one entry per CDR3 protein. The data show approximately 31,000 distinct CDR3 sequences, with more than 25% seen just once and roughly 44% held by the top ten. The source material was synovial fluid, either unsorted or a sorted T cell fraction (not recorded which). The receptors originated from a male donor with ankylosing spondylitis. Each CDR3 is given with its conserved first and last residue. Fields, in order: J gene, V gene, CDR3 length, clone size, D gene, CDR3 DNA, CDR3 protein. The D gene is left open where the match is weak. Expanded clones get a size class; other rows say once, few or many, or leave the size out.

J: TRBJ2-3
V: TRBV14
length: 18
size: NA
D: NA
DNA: TGTGCCAGCAGCCCAATGCGGGTGGGCAGATCTAGCACAGATACGCAGTATTTT
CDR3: CASSPMRVGRSSTDTQYF

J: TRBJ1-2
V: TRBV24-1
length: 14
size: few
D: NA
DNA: TGTGCCACCAGTGATCGTGGTTGGACGTCCGGCTACACCTTC
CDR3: CATSDRGWTSGYTF

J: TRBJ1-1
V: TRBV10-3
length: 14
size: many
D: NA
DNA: TGTGCCATCAGTGATGACAATAAGAACACTGAAGCTTTCTTT
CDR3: CAISDDNKNTEAFF

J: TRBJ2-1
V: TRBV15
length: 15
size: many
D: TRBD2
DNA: TGTGCCACCAGCGAACGGACTAGCGGTCTTTTTGAGCAGTTCTTC
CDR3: CATSERTSGLFEQFF

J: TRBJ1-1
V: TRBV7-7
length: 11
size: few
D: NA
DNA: TGTGCTACCGGGACTCTCACTGAAGCTTTCTTT
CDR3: CATGTLTEAFF

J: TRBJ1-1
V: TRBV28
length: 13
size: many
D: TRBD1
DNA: TGTGCCAGCAGGCAACAGGGGGTTACTGAAGCTTTCTTT
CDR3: CASRQQGVTEAFF

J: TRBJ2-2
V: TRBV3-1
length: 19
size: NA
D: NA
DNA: TGTGCCAGCAGCCAGGTCCTCCCCGGTAACAGGGGGGGCACCGGGGAGCTGTTTTTT
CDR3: CASSQVLPGNRGGTGELFF

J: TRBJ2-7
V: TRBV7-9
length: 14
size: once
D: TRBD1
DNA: TGTGCCAGCAGCCGGGACAGCTCGTCGGGCGAGCAGTACTTC
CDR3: CASSRDSSSGEQYF

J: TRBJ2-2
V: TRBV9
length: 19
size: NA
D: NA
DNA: TGTGCCAGCAGCGTTGGGTCCTCTTGGATGGACTCCAGGCTGGGGGAGCTGTTTTTT
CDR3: CASSVGSSWMDSRLGELFF

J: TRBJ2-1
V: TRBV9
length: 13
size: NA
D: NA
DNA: TGTGCCAGCAGCACGGACAGTTACAATGAGCAGTTCTTC
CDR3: CASSTDSYNEQFF

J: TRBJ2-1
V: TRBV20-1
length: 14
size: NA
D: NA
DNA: TGCAGTGCTAGACAGATGTTTGGGTACAATGAGCAGTTCTTC
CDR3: CSARQMFGYNEQFF

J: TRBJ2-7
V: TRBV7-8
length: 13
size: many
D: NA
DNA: TGTGCCAGCAGCTTAGGAGGATTCGGCGAGCAGTACTTC
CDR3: CASSLGGFGEQYF

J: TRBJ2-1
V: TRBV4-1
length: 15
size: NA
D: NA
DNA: TGCGCCAGCAGCCAAGACCTTACCCTTTACAATGAGCAGTTCTTC
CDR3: CASSQDLTLYNEQFF

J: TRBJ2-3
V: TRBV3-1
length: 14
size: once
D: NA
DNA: TGTGCCAGCAGCCAAGAGGCCCTCACAGATACGCAGTATTTT
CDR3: CASSQEALTDTQYF

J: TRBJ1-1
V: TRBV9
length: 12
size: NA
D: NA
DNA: TGTGCCAGCAGCGGACGGTACACTGAAGCTTTCTTT
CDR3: CASSGRYTEAFF

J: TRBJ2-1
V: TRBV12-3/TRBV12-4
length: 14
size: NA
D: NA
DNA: TGTGCCAGCAGTCGCACAGGAGCCTACAATGAGCAGTTCTTC
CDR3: CASSRTGAYNEQFF

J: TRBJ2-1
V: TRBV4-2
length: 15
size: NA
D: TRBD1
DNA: TGTGCCAGCAGCCAAGATACAGGGGGGTACAATGAGCAGTTCTTC
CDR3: CASSQDTGGYNEQFF

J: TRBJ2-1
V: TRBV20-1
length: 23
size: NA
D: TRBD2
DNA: TGCAGTGCCCTCAATTCAATCGTCCCTGGGACTAGCGGGAGAGCCGCCTCCTACAATGAGCAGTTCTTC
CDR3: CSALNSIVPGTSGRAASYNEQFF

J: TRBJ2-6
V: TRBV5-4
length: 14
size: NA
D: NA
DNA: TGTGCCAGCAGCTTCCGGGCTGGGGCCAACGTCCTGACTTTC
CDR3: CASSFRAGANVLTF

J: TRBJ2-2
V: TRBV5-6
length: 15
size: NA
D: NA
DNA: TGTGCCAGCAGCCCAGCAACAGGGTACACCGGGGAGCTGTTTTTT
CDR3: CASSPATGYTGELFF

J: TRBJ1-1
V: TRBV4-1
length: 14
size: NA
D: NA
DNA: TGCGCCAGCAGCCAAGCGCCAACGGGCACTGAAGCTTTCTTT
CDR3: CASSQAPTGTEAFF

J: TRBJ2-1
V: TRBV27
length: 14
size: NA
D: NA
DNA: TGTGCCAGCAGTCACCAAAGCTCCTACAATGAGCAGTTCTTC
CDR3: CASSHQSSYNEQFF

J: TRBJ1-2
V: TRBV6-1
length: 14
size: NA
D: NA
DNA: TGTGCCAGCAGGGTTCTAGGGGGTGGCGATGGCTACACCTTC
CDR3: CASRVLGGGDGYTF

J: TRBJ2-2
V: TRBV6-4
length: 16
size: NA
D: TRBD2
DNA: TGTGCCAGCAGTGTAACAGGGACTAGCGACACCGGGGAGCTGTTTTTT
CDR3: CASSVTGTSDTGELFF

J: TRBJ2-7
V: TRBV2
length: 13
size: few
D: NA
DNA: TGTGCCAGCCGTAGGGGGGATTCCTACGAGCAGTACTTC
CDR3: CASRRGDSYEQYF

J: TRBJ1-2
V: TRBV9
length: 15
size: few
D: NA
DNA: TGTGCCAGCAGCTCCCGGGGGGGAGCGGATTATGGCTACACCTTC
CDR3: CASSSRGGADYGYTF

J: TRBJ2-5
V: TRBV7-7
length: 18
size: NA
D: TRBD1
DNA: TGTGCCAGCAGCTTAAGGGGGATGGGGACAGGGGGCGCAGAGACCCAGTACTTC
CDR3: CASSLRGMGTGGAETQYF

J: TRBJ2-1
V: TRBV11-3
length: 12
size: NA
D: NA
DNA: TGTGCCAGCAGCTTAGATGGGCCCAGGCGGTTCTTC
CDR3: CASSLDGPRRFF

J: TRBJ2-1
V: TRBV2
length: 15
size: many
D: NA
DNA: TGTGCCAGCAGCCCCGGTCCGGGGACCCAGGGTGAGCAGTTCTTC
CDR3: CASSPGPGTQGEQFF

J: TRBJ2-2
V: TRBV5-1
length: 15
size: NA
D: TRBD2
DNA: TGCGCCAGCAGCTTAGGACTAGCGGACACCGGGGAGCTGTTTTTT
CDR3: CASSLGLADTGELFF

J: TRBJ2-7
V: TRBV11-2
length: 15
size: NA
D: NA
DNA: TGTGCCAGCAGCTTAGTGGGCGCGGGCTCCTACGAGCAGTACTTC
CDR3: CASSLVGAGSYEQYF

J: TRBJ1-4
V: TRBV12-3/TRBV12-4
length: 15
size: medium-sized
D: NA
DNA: TGTGCCAGCAGTTTGATCGGGGGGGGGGATGAAAAACTGTTTTTT
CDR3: CASSLIGGGDEKLFF

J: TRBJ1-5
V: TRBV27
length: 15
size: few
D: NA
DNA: TGTGCCAGCAGTTTGGACTATTGGAGCAATCAGCCCCAGCATTTT
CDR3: CASSLDYWSNQPQHF

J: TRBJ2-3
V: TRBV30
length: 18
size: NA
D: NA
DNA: TGTGCCTGGAGAACCCGGGACTTAGGACAAGGGGCCTTTTATACGCAGTATTTT
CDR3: CAWRTRDLGQGAFYTQYF

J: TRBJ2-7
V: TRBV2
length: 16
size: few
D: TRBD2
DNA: TGTGCCAGCAGTGGAGGGACTAGCGGGAGAGCCCACGAGCAGTACTTC
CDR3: CASSGGTSGRAHEQYF

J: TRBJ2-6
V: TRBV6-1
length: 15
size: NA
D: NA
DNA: TGTGCCAGCAGAACAGGCTTCTCTGGGGCCAACGTCCTGACTTTC
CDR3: CASRTGFSGANVLTF

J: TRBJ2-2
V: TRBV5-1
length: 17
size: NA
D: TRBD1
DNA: TGCGCCGGCAGCCTCTCTATCCACAGGGGGCGAGCCGGGGAGCTGTTTTTT
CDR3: CAGSLSIHRGRAGELFF

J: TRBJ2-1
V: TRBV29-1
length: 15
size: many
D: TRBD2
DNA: TGCAGCGCGATACCCGGGACTAACAACTACAATGAGCAGTTCTTC
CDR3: CSAIPGTNNYNEQFF

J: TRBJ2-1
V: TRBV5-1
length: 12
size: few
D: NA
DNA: TGCGCCAGCAGAGCAACAGCCGATGAGCAGTTCTTC
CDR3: CASRATADEQFF

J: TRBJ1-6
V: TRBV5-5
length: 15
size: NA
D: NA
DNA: TGTGCCAGCAGCTTGGATTTCGGGGATGGTTCACCCCTCCACTTT
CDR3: CASSLDFGDGSPLHF

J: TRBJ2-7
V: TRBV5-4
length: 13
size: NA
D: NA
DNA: TGTGCCAGCAGCGCGGGACATACCTACGAGCAGTACTTC
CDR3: CASSAGHTYEQYF

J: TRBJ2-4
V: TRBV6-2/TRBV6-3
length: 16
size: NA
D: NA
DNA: TGTGCCAGCACTCCCCTAAGCTGGGGAGCCAAAAACATTCAGTACTTC
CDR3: CASTPLSWGAKNIQYF

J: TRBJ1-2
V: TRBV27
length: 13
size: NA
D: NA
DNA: TGTGCCAGTCTTGGAGGAGGGTTGGGTGGCTACACCTTC
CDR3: CASLGGGLGGYTF

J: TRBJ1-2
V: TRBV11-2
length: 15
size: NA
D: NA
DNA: TGTGCCAGCAGCCCCTGGTTGGGGAGAAACTATGGCTACACCTTC
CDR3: CASSPWLGRNYGYTF

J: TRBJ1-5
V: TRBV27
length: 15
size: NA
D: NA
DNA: TGTGCCAGCACCCCTGAGGTGAATAGCAATCAGCCCCAGCATTTT
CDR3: CASTPEVNSNQPQHF

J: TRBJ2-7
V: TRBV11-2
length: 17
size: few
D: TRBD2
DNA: TGTGCCAGCAGCTTAGAGGATAACGTCGGGAGGGTCCACGAGCAGTACTTC
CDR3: CASSLEDNVGRVHEQYF

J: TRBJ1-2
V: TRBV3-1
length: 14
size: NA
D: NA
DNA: TGTGCCAGCAGCCGAGGCAGGGAGCGATGGGGCTACACCTTC
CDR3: CASSRGRERWGYTF

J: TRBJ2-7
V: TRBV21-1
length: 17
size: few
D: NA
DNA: TGTGCCAGCAGCAACTGTACTTCCTCCCTTGGCACCTACGAGCAGTACTTC
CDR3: CASSNCTSSLGTYEQYF

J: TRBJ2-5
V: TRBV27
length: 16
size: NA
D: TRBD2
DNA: TGTGCCAGCAGTTTGCGGGAGTACACCGCCTCGGAGACCCAGTACTTC
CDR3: CASSLREYTASETQYF

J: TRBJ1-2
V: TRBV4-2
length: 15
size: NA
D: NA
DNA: TGTGCCAGCAGCCTGGCGCTACAGGCGGAAAGGGGCTACACCTTC
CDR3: CASSLALQAERGYTF

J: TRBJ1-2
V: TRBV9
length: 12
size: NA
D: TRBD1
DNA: TGTGCCAGCAGCGTAACAGGGGCTGGCTACACCTTC
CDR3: CASSVTGAGYTF